This T cell receptor (beta chain) was retrieved from a study of vaccination effects on CD4 cells after COVID-19 (dated by TCRdb to 2022 to 2024). As for the study more broadly: Each participant received two doses of an mRNA SARS-CoV-2 vaccine, either BNT162b2 or mRNA-1273. In both COVID-19 convalescent patients and infection-naive vaccine recipients, the study compared SARS-CoV-2 spike-specific CD4+ TCR repertoires from before mRNA vaccination with those from after it. A total of 9 to 11 COVID-19 convalescent patients and several SARS-CoV-2-naive healthy vaccine recipients were included in the full study. Cultures from other donors in the study were sequenced with the Oncomine TCR Beta short-read assay on an Illumina iSeq 100. In a couple of convalescent patients, pre-vaccine samples were collected 16 days and one week ahead of the first dose, 142 and 148 days after COVID-19 diagnosis. Paper-wide results and their limitations: Among convalescent patients, the spike-reactive repertoire after vaccination was made up mainly of new vaccine-induced clones that were largely distinct from the clones induced by infection. Only a small number of convalescent patients were included, and no early post-infection timepoints were available, which limited the study. Marked clonal contraction was observed in both infection-induced and vaccine-induced clones at late post-vaccination timepoints, consistent with waning T cell responses.

Comment on this clone: Its antigen specificity is not known. No much larger clone exists at a distance of one base, and base qualities are not known.

Clipping removes 10 bases from V and 3 bases from J, with 8 as the unmatched junction base count. The CDR3, from cysteine to phenylalanine, totals 14 residues. CDR3 DNA only is kept here, 42 bases in frame from base 1. From the germline V gene (reference sequence), CDR1 is SEHNR and CDR2 is FQNEAQ. In the ViraFEST assay, PBMC were stimulated with viral peptide pools, and antigen-specific CD4+ T cell clonotypes were then identified by expansion using TCR sequencing. After around eleven days of culture, CD4+ T cells were isolated with the EasySep CD4+ T cell isolation kit. PCR-confirmed SARS-CoV-2 infection had occurred in convalescent patients between March and December 2020, before the Alpha, Beta and Delta variants emerged in the United States. Fewer than 2.5 million PBMC per well were cultured in IMDM with about 5.1% human AB serum, roughly 11 IU/ml IL-2 and gentamicin, plus 10 ug/ml peptides. An HIV-1 Nef peptide pool was used as the negative control culture condition. Half of the culture medium was replaced with fresh IL-2-containing medium on days 3 and 7. Unless noted otherwise, every peptide stimulation condition was cultured in triplicate wells. PBMC were separated from whole blood using Ficoll-Paque Plus gradient centrifugation and were then either cryopreserved at -140C or used fresh. Genomic DNA was extracted from cultured CD4+ T cells with the QIAamp micro DNA kit.

To prepare the library, the immunoSEQ multiplex PCR assay was applied. DNA from the CD4+ T cells that had been cultured and isolated underwent TCR beta CDR3 sequencing. The study's own analysis went as follows. Non-productive TCR sequences were removed, reads were trimmed to the CDR3 region, and CDR3s of at least 7 amino acids were retained. Antigen-specific clonotypes were identified with the MANAFEST web app by comparing expansion in peptide wells against reference cultures. Positive clones required FDR<0.05 expansion versus reference and all other wells, odds ratio above 5, and frequency above 0.1% in two replicate wells. A clonotype was defined as cross-reactive if the clonotype was significantly expanded both in SARS-CoV-2 spike wells and in at least one common cold coronavirus spike condition. CDR3 similarity was assessed by Levenshtein distance with the stringdist R package, and unrooted trees were built with ape in R 3.6.1. TCRdb mirrors the immuneACCESS table, restricted to in-frame sequences. Some clones are absent from its copies; in checked studies, under half trace to an unresolved V gene, and the reason for the others is unknown. V and J calls and clone size are as listed in that table; D and trimming were resolved from the DNA. The sample table shows more than 45,000 clones, and under 80% are seen once. Clones ranked in the top ten supply 4.5% to 7% of the sample.

The V and J segments used are TRBV7-9 and TRBJ2-4; 8 bases in between match TRBD1. This sequence was found in a human donor who had a prior SARS-CoV-2 infection. The source was CD4+ T cells from PBMCs cultured with HIV peptides, collected before COVID-19 vaccination. Interpreted using the paper, the cell subset or site label stands for: HIV-1 Nef peptide pool negative control/reference culture. The nucleotides read TGTGCCACCACAGGGGGGCAAGGCAAAAACATTCAGTACTTC. This gives the protein CATTGGQGKNIQYF.